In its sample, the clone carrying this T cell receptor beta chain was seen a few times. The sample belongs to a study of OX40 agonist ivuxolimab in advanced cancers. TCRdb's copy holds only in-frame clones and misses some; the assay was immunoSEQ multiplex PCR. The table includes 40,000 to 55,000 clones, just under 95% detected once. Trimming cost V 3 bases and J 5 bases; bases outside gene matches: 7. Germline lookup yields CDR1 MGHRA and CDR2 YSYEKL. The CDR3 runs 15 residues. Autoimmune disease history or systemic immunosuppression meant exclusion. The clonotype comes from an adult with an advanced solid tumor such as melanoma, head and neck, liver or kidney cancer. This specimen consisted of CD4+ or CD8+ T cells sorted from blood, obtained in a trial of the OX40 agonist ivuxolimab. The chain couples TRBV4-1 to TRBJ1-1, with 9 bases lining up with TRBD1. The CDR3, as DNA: TGCGCCAGCAGCCACGTTGGGACAGGGAAGACTGAAGCTTTCTTT. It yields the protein CASSHVGTGKTEAFF.